The 17 T cell receptor beta chains below all came from one sample that was sequenced in a study of blood T cells in healthy people across ages. A second about 7 to 12 cycle PCR used barcoded and J-beta primers. MiXCR, run by TCRdb on the 5' RACE reads, gives a single entry per CDR3 protein. The sample has 700,000 to 1,000,000 distinct CDR3 sequences, 44% seen once. The material sequenced was blood. These receptors were obtained from a man aged 55 to 70 in good health.

A few counts support this clonotype. J is TRBJ2-1 and V is TRBV5-1, with D tentatively TRBD1 (5 bases). The CDR3 loop spans 15 amino acids. The germline V gene encodes CDR1 SGHRS and CDR2 YFSETQ. Trimming stripped 2 bases from V and 6 bases from J, with 15 bases between. The CDR3 nucleotides are TGCGCCAGCAGCTTAGGGCTCAAGGGGTTCAATGAGCAGTTCTTC. Its translation is CASSLGLKGFNEQFF.

This chain connects TRBV20-1 to TRBJ2-5; no reliable D call. The CDR3 has 14 residues. The germline CDR1 and CDR2 sequences are DFQATT and SNEGSKA (reference sequence). With 6 bases removed from V and 11 bases from J, the gap between germline ends came to 25 bases. CDR3 protein: CSATVRQPYNEQYF. CDR3 DNA: TGCAGTGCCACCGTTAGGCAACCTTACAATGAGCAGTACTTC.

The CDR3 DNA is TGTGCCAGCAGACAGACAGGGGGCAATCAGCCCCAGCATTTT. It translates to CASRQTGGNQPQHF. The chain links TRBV12-3 or TRBV12-4 to TRBJ1-5; 8 positions agree with TRBD1. This CDR3 comprises 14 residues. V lost 6 bases and J lost 2; bases outside the gene matches: 3.

J is TRBJ2-3 and V is TRBV5-6; D is ambiguous. This CDR3 has 15 amino acids. Germline loops: CDR1 SGHDT, CDR2 YYEEEE. V was pared by 1 base and J by 0 bases, with 9 bases between. The chain's CDR3 is CASSLRSTSTDTQYF. The CDR3 nucleotides are TGTGCCAGCAGCTTGAGGTCGACTAGCACAGATACGCAGTATTTT.

This rearrangement joins TRBV20-1 to TRBJ2-5; D is ambiguous. CDR1 is DFQATT, CDR2 SNEGSKA, per germline (reference sequence). The V end was cut by 6 bases, the J end by 3 bases, with 14 bases between. The CDR3 is 13 residues long. CDR3 in DNA: TGCAGTGCGTACGCCACTCAAAAAGAGACCCAGTACTTC. Amino acid sequence: CSAYATQKETQYF.

The gene calls are TRBV11-2 and TRBJ2-1, with a possible D match to TRBD1 (5 bases). Germline V CDR1 and CDR2: SGHAT, FQNNGV. The CDR3 runs 12 residues. V was trimmed by 7 bases and J by 7 bases, leaving 11 bases between them. This CDR3 reads CASTRGENEQFF. CDR3 nucleotides: TGTGCCAGCACAAGGGGCGAGAATGAGCAGTTCTTC.

The table lists this clonotype with a few counts. This chain joins TRBV5-1 and TRBJ2-4; D unresolved. The CDR3 runs 12 residues. The germline V gene encodes CDR1 SGHRS and CDR2 YFSETQ. V lost 0 bases, J lost 12 bases, and 10 bases lay in between. The CDR3 reads CASSLAGDNQYF. Here the CDR3 DNA reads TGCGCCAGCAGCTTGGCCGGAGACAATCAGTACTTC.

The V and J genes are TRBV6-5 and TRBJ2-1; 8 bases align to TRBD2. The V gene end was trimmed by 1 base and the J gene end by 6 bases; junction bases not matched to a gene: 5. CDR3 size: 15 residues. CDR1 is MNHEY and CDR2 is SVGAGI in the germline V gene. The CDR3: CASSYFGGAANEQFF. Written as DNA, the CDR3 is TGTGCCAGCAGTTACTTCGGGGGGGCCGCCAATGAGCAGTTCTTC.

The table lists this clonotype with a few counts. The chain recombines TRBV6-6 with TRBJ1-2, with TRBD1 as a possible D gene (6 bases). Trimming took off 2 bases at V and 2 bases at J, with 12 bases between the two ends. Germline V gives CDR1 MNHNY, CDR2 SVGAGI (reference sequence). The CDR3 covers 15 residues. The chain's CDR3 is CASSYTTGPNYGYTF. The CDR3, as DNA: TGTGCCAGCAGTTACACGACAGGACCGAACTATGGCTACACCTTC.

The chain combines TRBV24-1 with TRBJ2-5, with a tentative D call TRBD1 (6 bases). The V end was cut by 0 bases, the J end by 7 bases, with 17 bases between. The CDR3 is 16 amino acids. From germline, CDR1 is KGHDR and CDR2 SFDVKD. The CDR3, as DNA: TGTGCCACCAGTGATTTGCGGCTCCAGGGGATGAGGACCCAGTACTTC. Amino acids: CATSDLRLQGMRTQYF.

A single count supports this clonotype. The rearrangement uses TRBV5-1 and TRBJ2-3; D ambiguous. The CDR3 is made up of 15 amino acids. V lost 3 bases to trimming and J lost 6 bases, with 17 bases between them. Per germline, CDR1 SGHRS and CDR2 YFSETQ. The chain's CDR3 is CASSSDGVGSDTQYF. As DNA, the CDR3 is TGCGCCAGCAGCTCGGACGGTGTAGGGTCGGATACGCAGTATTTT.

V gene TRBV7-2 combines with J gene TRBJ2-5; D is undetermined. V dropped 7 bases and J dropped 11 bases, with 20 bases sitting between them. The length of the CDR3 is 13 residues. Germline CDR1 reads SGHTA; CDR2 reads FQGNSA. The CDR3 reads CASTPNPYNEQYF. The DNA of the CDR3 is TGTGCCAGCACCCCAAACCCCTACAATGAGCAGTACTTC.

V is TRBV6-5 and J is TRBJ2-7; possibly TRBD1 for D (7 bases). Per the germline V gene, CDR1 is MNHEY and CDR2 is SVGAGI. The CDR3 spans 14 residues. The V and J ends lost 2 bases and 3 bases respectively, with 11 bases between them. The CDR3 is CASSYGGGGYEQYF. CDR3 nucleotides: TGTGCCAGCAGTTACGGAGGGGGCGGCTACGAGCAGTACTTC.

This clonotype showed up just a few times. The rearrangement links TRBV11-3 to TRBJ2-1; 7 bases match TRBD2. This CDR3 comprises 15 residues. With 4 bases clipped from V and 6 bases from J, the junction kept 9 bases outside the gene matches. Germline V gene lookup returns CDR1 SGHNT and CDR2 YENEEA. CDR3 amino acids: CASSSRAGVFNEQFF. The DNA of the CDR3 is TGTGCCAGCAGCTCCCGGGCGGGGGTCTTCAATGAGCAGTTCTTC.

This clonotype has at least ten counts. V usage is TRBV5-6 and J usage is TRBJ2-1, with a tentative D call TRBD2 (6 bases). Looked up from germline, CDR1 is SGHDT and CDR2 is YYEEEE. The CDR3 sequence is 13 residues long. The V and J ends lost 4 bases and 7 bases respectively, with 12 bases between them. In DNA, the CDR3 is TGTGCCAGCAGCGCCTGGGGAGGTAATGAGCAGTTCTTC. As protein: CASSAWGGNEQFF.

The chain employs TRBV29-1 and TRBJ2-4; 7 positions agree with TRBD2. Germline V lookup: CDR1 SQVTM, CDR2 ANQGSEA. The V segment lost 4 bases and the J segment 3 bases; nucleotides outside the gene matches: 15. The CDR3 covers 17 residues. The DNA of the CDR3 is TGCAGCGTTGTAACCCCCTTGCGGGGGAAGGGCAAAAACATTCAGTACTTC. Residues: CSVVTPLRGKGKNIQYF.

There are a few counts of this clonotype. The rearrangement joins TRBV6-2 or TRBV6-3 to TRBJ2-1; 7 nucleotides agree with TRBD1. Germline V lookup: CDR1 MNHEY, CDR2 SVGEGT. The length of the CDR3 is 14 residues. V lost 6 bases and J lost 7; bases outside the gene matches: 9. This CDR3 is CASRWDSERNEQFF. The DNA for the CDR3 is TGTGCCAGCAGATGGGACAGCGAACGGAATGAGCAGTTCTTC.